Listed below are T cell receptor beta chains from one sample, sequenced in a study of shared clonotypes between healthy human individuals. Using immunoSEQ multiplex PCR, the repertoire was profiled, and TCRdb retains in-frame clones only, with some absent. Here the sample spans 2 million to 3 million clones, approximately 93% being singletons. The sample was naive CD4+ T cells from PBMCs. The receptors shown here come from a man between 18 and 35 years old in good health. Some clones in this sample may be carry-over from other donors' samples. Both conserved end residues are part of each CDR3. A D gene is named only where the DNA matches it firmly. Clone size is given for some rows only: seen once, a few or many times, or a class if the clone is expanded.

>TRBJ1-1|TRBV6-1|-|TRBD1
TGTGCCAGCGTGGACAGGCGGATGGACACTGAAGCTTTCTTT
CASVDRRMDTEAFF
>TRBJ1-2|TRBV4-2|-|-
TGTGCCAGCAGCCAAGATGAAGGTCTGGTGTGGGATGGCTACACCTTC
CASSQDEGLVWDGYTF
>TRBJ2-7|TRBV27|-|-
TGTGCCAGCAATTGGACACGGTCGTACGAGCAGTACTTC
CASNWTRSYEQYF
>TRBJ1-1|TRBV4-1|-|-
TGCGCCAGCAGCCATTCTTCCCTGGGAGCGAACACTGAAGCTTTCTTT
CASSHSSLGANTEAFF
>TRBJ1-5|TRBV25-1|-|-
TGTGCCAGCAGTGAATACAAGGGCTCCCTTAGCAATCAGCCCCAGCATTTT
CASSEYKGSLSNQPQHF
>TRBJ1-5|TRBV6-6|-|-
TGTGCCAGCAGTTACTCTCCTTACAGGGAGCCCCAGCATTTT
CASSYSPYREPQHF
>TRBJ2-1|TRBV15|-|-
TGTGCCACCAGCAGAGAACTAGCATTGAATGAGCAGTTCTTC
CATSRELALNEQFF
>TRBJ2-1|TRBV6-6|-|-
TGTGCCAGCAGTGACAGGAATGAGCAGTTCTTC
CASSDRNEQFF
>TRBJ1-2|TRBV5-1|-|-
TGCGCCAGCAGCTTGGAAGCTAGGGGAGGGCATGGCTACACCTTC
CASSLEARGGHGYTF
>TRBJ2-7|TRBV7-9|-|-
TGTGCCAGCAGCTTGGGGGTCGTCGGCGAGCAGTACTTC
CASSLGVVGEQYF
>TRBJ1-2|TRBV6-6|-|-
TGTGCCAGCAGTTACAGGCAGGGACTAGGCTACACCTTC
CASSYRQGLGYTF
>TRBJ2-3|TRBV7-3|-|-
TGTGCCAGCAGCGACCCTCCACCGGCAGGGGACACAGATACGCAGTATTTT
CASSDPPPAGDTDTQYF
>TRBJ2-1|TRBV2|-|-
TGTGCCAGCAGTGAACCCAGGGGCGCACACAATGAGCAGTTCTTC
CASSEPRGAHNEQFF
>TRBJ2-5|TRBV28|-|TRBD1
TGTGCCAGCAGTTTAAGCCCCTTTGAGGGGGCCCCGACCCAGTACTTC
CASSLSPFEGAPTQYF
>TRBJ2-1|TRBV28|-|TRBD2
TGTGCCAGCAGTCCCTCTAGCGGGACGAGCTCCTACAATGAGCAGTTCTTC
CASSPSSGTSSYNEQFF
>TRBJ2-2|TRBV10-3|-|-
TGTGCCAACTCCAAGGGAGACAACACCGGGGAGCTGTTTTTT
CANSKGDNTGELFF
>TRBJ2-4|TRBV28|once|-
TGTGCCAGCGGTGTCTTTGACATTCAGTACTTC
CASGVFDIQYF
>TRBJ2-7|TRBV5-1|-|TRBD2
TGCGCCAGCAGCTTGGCTGCGGGAGGGCCGAGGGAGCAGTACTTC
CASSLAAGGPREQYF
>TRBJ1-2|TRBV7-2|-|TRBD1
TGTGCCAGCAGCTACCTATCACAGGGGGATGGCTACACCTTC
CASSYLSQGDGYTF
>TRBJ2-7|TRBV19|-|TRBD2
TGTGCCAGTAGTACGGGGACTAGCGGCACCTACGAGCAGTACTTC
CASSTGTSGTYEQYF
>TRBJ2-5|TRBV18|-|TRBD2
TGTGCCAGCTCACCATCCGCTAGCGGGAGGCAAGAGACCCAGTACTTC
CASSPSASGRQETQYF
>TRBJ1-6|TRBV4-1|-|-
TGCGCCAGCAGTCTAGCGGGGGGCATGAGTTCACCCCTCCACTTT
CASSLAGGMSSPLHF
>TRBJ1-4|TRBV14|-|-
TGTGCCAGCAGCCGAGGACTGAATGAAAAACTGTTTTTT
CASSRGLNEKLFF
>TRBJ2-7|TRBV6-1|-|-
TGTGCCAGCCTTGACAGTTCTACCCACTACGAGCAGTACTTC
CASLDSSTHYEQYF
>TRBJ2-5|TRBV7-3|-|-
TGTGCCAGCAGCTTAACGATGGGGCCCCAAGAGACCCAGTACTTC
CASSLTMGPQETQYF
>TRBJ1-5|TRBV19|-|-
TGTGCCAGTAGCCCGATCGGGGGAGGCAATCAGCCCCAGCATTTT
CASSPIGGGNQPQHF
>TRBJ1-5|TRBV19|-|-
TGTGCCAGTAGTATCCCCCAGGGCCGTCAGCCCCAGCATTTT
CASSIPQGRQPQHF
>TRBJ1-1|TRBV30|-|-
TGTGCCTGGAAAACACGGGGCAGGACTGAAGCTTTCTTT
CAWKTRGRTEAFF
>TRBJ2-2|TRBV27|once|TRBD1
TGTGCCAGCACCGTGGACAGGGTGAGCGGGGAGCTGTTTTTT
CASTVDRVSGELFF